The 24 T cell receptor beta chains below come from one sample, sequenced in a study of shared T cell receptors in the human thymus. The protocol was immunoSEQ multiplex PCR, while the TCRdb copy is restricted to in-frame clones and leaves out a portion. The profile covers about 660,000 clones, with about 90% appearing a single time and roughly 0.0094% taken by the ten largest. This same sample was also part of a study on human thymus T cells.

Sequenced sample: thymocytes. The receptor set was obtained from a boy under two years old with a congenital heart defect.

The chain has TRBV29-1 and TRBJ2-1, with 10 bases identical to TRBD2. The V gene's germline CDR1 is SQVTM and CDR2 ANQGSEA. This CDR3 is 16 amino acids long. J was trimmed by 4 bases and V by 1 base; bases with no gene match: 7. The CDR3 DNA follows: TGCAGCGTTGAAGGGGAGCGGGAGGGCCCGTACAATGAGCAGTTCTTC. Protein sequence: CSVEGEREGPYNEQFF.

The gene calls are TRBV27 and TRBJ1-4, with TRBD1 identical over 10 bases. The germline CDR1 and CDR2 sequences are MNHEY and SMNVEV (reference sequence). The CDR3 is 19 amino acids. The V and J ends lost 7 bases and 3 bases, in that order; junction bases with no gene match: 17. CDR3 coding DNA: TGTGCCAGCACTAATAACACGACAGGGGGCAATGGAGCTAATGAAAAACTGTTTTTT. This gives the protein CASTNNTTGGNGANEKLFF.

This clone appeared a few times. The chain employs TRBV21-1 and TRBJ1-5; the table names TRBD1, a call not compared with the DNA. TRBV21-1 is shown as a pseudogene. CDR3 length: 12 residues. CDR3 DNA: TGTGCCAACAACTCAGGGGCTCAGCCCCAGCATTTT. As protein: CANNSGAQPQHF.

The chain carries TRBV27 and TRBJ2-1; 11 bases line up with TRBD2. Trimming removed 6 bases from V and 3 bases from J; junction bases left unmatched: 16. Germline V gene data show CDR1 as MNHEY and CDR2 as SMNVEV (reference sequence). The CDR3 runs 19 residues. The CDR3 DNA sequence: TGTGCCAGCAGCAACCCCCCCTTACTAGCGGGGGCCTTCTACAATGAGCAGTTCTTC. Translation gives CASSNPPLLAGAFYNEQFF.

The chain carries TRBV5-8 and TRBJ2-7, with a possible D match to TRBD1 (6 bases). V lost 3 bases and J lost 5, with 18 bases in between. In germline, CDR1 is SGHTS, CDR2 YDEGEE. The CDR3 contains 15 residues. CDR3 region: CASSYGQRKINEQYF. The CDR3 DNA is TGTGCCAGCAGCTACGGACAGAGGAAGATCAACGAGCAGTACTTC.

This clone was counted once. The genes are TRBV29-1 and TRBJ2-7, with D possibly being TRBD2 (5 bases). The ends were cut back, 1 base at V and 3 bases at J, with 13 bases in the middle. The CDR3 loop spans 14 amino acids. CDR1 and CDR2 (germline): SQVTM, ANQGSEA. The DNA of the CDR3 is TGCAGCGTTGAAGTCCGGGATCGGGTCTACGAGCAGTACTTC. It codes for CSVEVRDRVYEQYF.

The gene calls are TRBV30 and TRBJ1-4; tentatively, D is TRBD1 (6 bases). The V gene lost 1 base and the J gene lost 4 bases, with 7 bases spanning the gap. The CDR3 is 13 amino acids. The germline gives CDR1 GTSNPN, CDR2 SVGIG (reference sequence). This CDR3 reads CAWSGQDNEKLFF. The CDR3 coding sequence is TGTGCCTGGAGTGGACAGGATAATGAAAAACTGTTTTTT.

The CDR3: CAWSGRSTNSPLHF. CDR3 coding DNA: TGTGCCTGGAGTGGACGGAGCACCAATTCACCCCTCCACTTT. The chain is built from TRBV30 and TRBJ1-6; D gene unclear. Deletions cut 1 base from V and 7 bases from J, with 11 bases between. CDR1 and CDR2 from the germline V gene are GTSNPN and SVGIG (reference sequence). The CDR3 length is 14 residues.

This clone was seen once. The J gene is TRBJ2-7, the V gene TRBV6-1, with 9 nucleotides matching TRBD2. Germline CDR1 is MNHNS and CDR2 is SASEGT. This CDR3 is 15 amino acids long. J gave up 4 bases and V 10 bases, and 14 bases lay outside the gene matches. CDR3 sequence reads: CATTYSGSGTYEQYF. The CDR3 DNA follows: TGTGCCACTACCTATAGCGGGAGTGGGACGTACGAGCAGTACTTC.

The chain combines TRBV10-3 with TRBJ1-4; TRBD1 is a possible D gene (5 bases). Trimming shortened V by 6 bases and J by 8 bases, and 13 bases separated the two germline ends. Germline values: CDR1 ENHRY, CDR2 SYGVKD. This CDR3 has 13 amino acids. For the CDR3, the DNA is TGTGCCATCAGCGCCGGGACTCAAGAAAAACTGTTTTTT. Encoded protein: CAISAGTQEKLFF.

This chain connects TRBV29-1 to TRBJ2-1; 9 nucleotides match TRBD2. The V gene's germline CDR1 is SQVTM and CDR2 ANQGSEA. The CDR3 has 13 amino acids. Unmatched junction bases numbered 6, after V lost 5 bases and J lost 7 bases. CDR3 nucleotide sequence: TGCAGCGTTTTTGGGACTAGCTTAAATGAGCAGTTCTTC. This codes for CSVFGTSLNEQFF.

The chain recombines TRBV5-1 with TRBJ2-7, with 8 bases lining up with TRBD2. The germline V gene has CDR1 SGHRS and CDR2 YFSETQ. After removal of 4 bases from V and 1 base from J, the junction contained 16 bases not matched to a gene. The CDR3 contains 18 residues. CDR3: CASSLSIRAGEMSYEQYF. The CDR3 DNA reads TGCGCCAGCAGCCTATCCATACGAGCGGGAGAAATGTCCTACGAGCAGTACTTC.

This clone appeared a single time. V and J are TRBV7-4 and TRBJ2-7; 10 nucleotides match TRBD1. CDR1 and CDR2 (germline): SGHVT, SQSDAQ. This CDR3 has 14 amino acids. Germline trimming cut 9 bases from V and 3 bases from J; bases unmatched to any gene: 8. The CDR3 loop is CAREQGQGIYEQYF. CDR3 coding DNA: TGTGCCAGGGAACAGGGACAGGGGATCTACGAGCAGTACTTC.

The chain recombines TRBV10-3 with TRBJ2-1; D may be TRBD2 (5 bases). From germline, CDR1 is ENHRY and CDR2 SYGVKD. V gave up 0 bases and J gave up 5 bases, with 11 bases separating them. The CDR3 runs 15 residues. CDR3 sequence reads: CAISESGEGNNEQFF. Here the CDR3 DNA reads TGTGCCATCAGTGAGTCTGGAGAGGGTAACAATGAGCAGTTCTTC.

The chain carries TRBV28 and TRBJ1-5, with TRBD1 as a possible D gene (5 bases). CDR1 and CDR2 (germline): MDHEN, SYDVKM. This CDR3 comprises 17 residues. V was cut by 4 bases and J by 0 bases, with 16 bases left in between. CDR3 sequence (DNA): TGTGCCAGCAGTTCCATCAACAGGTCCCATAGCAATCAGCCCCAGCATTTT. Protein product: CASSSINRSHSNQPQHF.

This CDR3 is CASSLQGAAKNIQYF. CDR3 in DNA: TGTGCCAGCAGTTTACAGGGGGCAGCCAAAAACATTCAGTACTTC. The chain combines TRBV27 with TRBJ2-4, with 8 positions matching TRBD1. Germline loops: CDR1 MNHEY, CDR2 SMNVEV (reference sequence). This CDR3 comprises 15 residues. J was trimmed by 0 bases and V by 2 bases; bases with no gene match: 0.

The chain uses TRBV14 and TRBJ2-1, with TRBD2 matching over 7 bases. Germline CDR1 and CDR2: SGHDN and FVKESK. Trimming took 4 bases from V and 7 from J; bases not matched to a gene: 10. The CDR3 is 15 residues long. The CDR3 nucleotides read TGTGCCAGCAGCCGAGGACTAGAAAGGGCTAATGAGCAGTTCTTC. Translated, it gives CASSRGLERANEQFF.

The chain uses TRBV9 and TRBJ2-1; a weak D match, TRBD2 (6 bases). The V gene's germline CDR1 is SGDLS and CDR2 YYNGEE. The germline V and J ends were trimmed by 0 bases and 3 bases, with 22 bases remaining between them. The CDR3 length is 19 residues. The CDR3 is CASSVVEGTPVIDYNEQFF. The CDR3 coding sequence is TGTGCCAGCAGCGTAGTGGAGGGGACGCCAGTCATTGACTACAATGAGCAGTTCTTC. Complete variable domain (other parts from reference TRBV9 and TRBJ2-1): DSGVTQTPKHLITATGQRVTLRCSPRSGDLSVYWYQQSLDQGLQFLIQYYNGEERAKGNILERFSAQQFPDLHSELNLSSLELGDSALYFCASSVVEGTPVIDYNEQFFGPGTRLTVL.

The chain links TRBV5-6 to TRBJ2-7, with a possible D match to TRBD1 (5 bases). Trimming removed 2 bases at V and 7 bases at J, with 13 bases between. Germline loops: CDR1 SGHDT, CDR2 YYEEEE. The CDR3 is made up of 13 amino acids. The CDR3: CASSLRQGEEQYF. The CDR3 nucleotides are TGTGCCAGCAGCTTAAGGCAGGGTGAGGAGCAGTACTTC.

V is TRBV25-1 and J is TRBJ2-5, with D hard to call. Per germline, CDR1 MGHDK and CDR2 SYGVNS. The CDR3 has 14 amino acids. V was clipped by 7 bases and J by 3 bases, with 15 bases between them. The CDR3 nucleotides are TGTGCCAGCAACCAACTGGAGACCGAAGAGACCCAGTACTTC. Its translation is CASNQLETEETQYF.

With respect to this clone: Other DNA sequences in this sample translate to the same CDR3. The chain joins TRBV9 to TRBJ2-5; 8 nucleotides match TRBD1. CDR1 is SGDLS, CDR2 YYNGEE, per germline. The V gene end was trimmed by 3 bases and the J gene end by 1 base; junction bases not matched to a gene: 2. This CDR3 comprises 14 residues. CDR3 sequence (DNA): TGTGCCAGCAGCGCCGGACAGGGCCAAGAGACCCAGTACTTC. Its protein is CASSAGQGQETQYF. The full variable domain, with the rest looked up from reference TRBV9 and TRBJ2-5, is DSGVTQTPKHLITATGQRVTLRCSPRSGDLSVYWYQQSLDQGLQFLIQYYNGEERAKGNILERFSAQQFPDLHSELNLSSLELGDSALYFCASSAGQGQETQYFGPGTRLLVL.

The rearrangement joins TRBV10-2 to TRBJ1-3, with 7 nucleotides matching TRBD1. Germline V gene data show CDR1 as WSHSY and CDR2 as SAAADI. V shed 3 bases, J shed 0 bases, and the junction held 5 bases outside the gene matches. The CDR3 loop spans 16 amino acids. The DNA of the CDR3 is TGCGCCAGCAGTGACCCCGGGACAGCCTCTGGAAACACCATATATTTT. It encodes CASSDPGTASGNTIYF.

This clone has just one count. The genes are TRBV4-1 and TRBJ2-3; weak D call: TRBD1 (6 bases). Trimming removed 7 bases at V and 2 bases at J, with 16 bases between. This CDR3 spans 15 amino acids. Germline V lookup: CDR1 MGHRA, CDR2 YSYEKL. CDR3 in amino acids: CASKAPGQNTDTQYF. CDR3 in DNA: TGCGCCAGCAAGGCCCCGGGACAAAACACAGATACGCAGTATTTT.

This chain links TRBV4-1 with TRBJ2-7; tentative D call: TRBD1 (5 bases). Deletions cut 0 bases from V and 0 bases from J, with 9 bases between. Per the germline V gene, CDR1 is MGHRA and CDR2 is YSYEKL. This CDR3 comprises 15 residues. The CDR3 nucleotides read TGCGCCAGCAGCCAAGAAAGGGGCTTCTCCTACGAGCAGTACTTC. It yields the protein CASSQERGFSYEQYF.